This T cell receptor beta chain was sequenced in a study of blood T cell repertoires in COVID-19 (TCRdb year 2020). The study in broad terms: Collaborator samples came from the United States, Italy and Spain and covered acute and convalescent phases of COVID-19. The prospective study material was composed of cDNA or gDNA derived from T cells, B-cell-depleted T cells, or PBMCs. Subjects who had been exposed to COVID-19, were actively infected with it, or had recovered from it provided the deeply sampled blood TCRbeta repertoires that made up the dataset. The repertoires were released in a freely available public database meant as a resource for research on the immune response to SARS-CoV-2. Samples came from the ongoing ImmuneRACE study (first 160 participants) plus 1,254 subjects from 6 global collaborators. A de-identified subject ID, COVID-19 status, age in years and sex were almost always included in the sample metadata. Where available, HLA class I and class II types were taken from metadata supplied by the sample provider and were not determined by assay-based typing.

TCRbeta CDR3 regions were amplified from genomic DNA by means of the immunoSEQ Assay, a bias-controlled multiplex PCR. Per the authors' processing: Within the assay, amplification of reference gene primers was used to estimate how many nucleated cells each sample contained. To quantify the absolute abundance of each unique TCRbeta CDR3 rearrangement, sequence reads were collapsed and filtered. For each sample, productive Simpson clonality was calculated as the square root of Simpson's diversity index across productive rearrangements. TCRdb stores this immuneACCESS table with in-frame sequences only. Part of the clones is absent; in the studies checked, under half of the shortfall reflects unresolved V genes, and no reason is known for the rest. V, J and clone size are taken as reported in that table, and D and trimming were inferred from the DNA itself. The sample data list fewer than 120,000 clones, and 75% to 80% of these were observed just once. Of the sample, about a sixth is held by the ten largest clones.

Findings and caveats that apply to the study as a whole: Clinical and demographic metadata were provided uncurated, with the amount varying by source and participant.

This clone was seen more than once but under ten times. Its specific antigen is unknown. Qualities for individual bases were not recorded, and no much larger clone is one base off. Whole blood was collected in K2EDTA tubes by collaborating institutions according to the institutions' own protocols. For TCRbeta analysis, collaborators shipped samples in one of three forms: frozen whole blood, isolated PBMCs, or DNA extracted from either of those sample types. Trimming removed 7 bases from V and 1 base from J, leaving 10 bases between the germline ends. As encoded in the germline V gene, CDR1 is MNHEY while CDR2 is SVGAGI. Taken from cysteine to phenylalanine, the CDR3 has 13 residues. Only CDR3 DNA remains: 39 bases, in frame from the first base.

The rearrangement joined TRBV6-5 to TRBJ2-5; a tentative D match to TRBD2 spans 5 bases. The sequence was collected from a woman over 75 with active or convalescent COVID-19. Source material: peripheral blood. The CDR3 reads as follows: CASNLAPQETQYF. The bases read TGTGCCAGCAATTTAGCGCCCCAAGAGACCCAGTACTTC.